The TCR beta chain described here comes from a study of pediatric ulcerative colitis. Study overall: Ulcerative colitis patients had pancolitis or left-sided colitis, with confirming histology. Study-level points and caveats: All ulcerative colitis patients, but no controls, carried a couple of rectal clonotypes. Compared with controls, ulcerative colitis showed greater blood-rectum clone sharing.

Here immunoSEQ multiplex PCR was the method, and the copy in TCRdb shows in-frame clones only, minus some. The sample has fewer than 30,000 clones, more than 65% seen once. One to two pinch biopsies were taken from the rectum during colonoscopy. Ulcerative colitis patients received no immunosuppressive medication before the diagnostic colonoscopy. Comment on this clone: Its matching antigen is unknown.

The sequenced sample was gut tissue. This TCR was sampled from a boy aged 5-17 years with severe ulcerative colitis.

CDR3 in amino acids: CASSLDVPGAPNYGYTF. CDR3 in DNA: TGTGCCAGCAGCTTAGACGTCCCGGGGGCGCCTAACTATGGCTACACCTTC. The gene calls are TRBV7-6 and TRBJ1-2, with a tentative D call TRBD1 (6 bases). The CDR3 is made up of 17 amino acids. Germline-derived CDR1 and CDR2 are SGHVS and FNYEAQ. The ends were cut back, 1 base at V and 0 bases at J, with 15 bases in the middle. The variable domain in full, completed from reference TRBV7-6 and TRBJ1-2, reads GAGVSQSPRYKVTKRGQDVALRCDPISGHVSLYWYRQALGQGPEFLTYFNYEAQQDKSGLPNDRFSAERPEGSISTLTIQRTEQRDSAMYRCASSLDVPGAPNYGYTFGSGTRLTVV.